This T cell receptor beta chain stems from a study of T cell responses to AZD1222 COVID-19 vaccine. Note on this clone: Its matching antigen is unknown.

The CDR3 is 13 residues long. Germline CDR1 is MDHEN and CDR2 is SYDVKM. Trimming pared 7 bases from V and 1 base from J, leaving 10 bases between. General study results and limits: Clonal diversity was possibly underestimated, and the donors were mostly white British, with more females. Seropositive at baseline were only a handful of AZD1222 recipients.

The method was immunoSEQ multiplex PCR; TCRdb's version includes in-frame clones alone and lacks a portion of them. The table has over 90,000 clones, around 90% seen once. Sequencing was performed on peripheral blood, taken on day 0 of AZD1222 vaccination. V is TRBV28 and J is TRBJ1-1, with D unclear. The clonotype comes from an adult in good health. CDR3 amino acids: CASTLGGNTEAFF. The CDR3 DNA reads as TGTGCCAGCACTTTGGGTGGGAACACTGAAGCTTTCTTT.